The 6 T cell receptor beta chains below were found in one sample sequenced in a study of cytomegalovirus exposure and HLA in healthy donors. Libraries were prepared by immunoSEQ multiplex PCR; TCRdb keeps only in-frame clonotypes and omits some of them. The sample yields around 200,000 clones, about four fifths seen once. The sequencing sample was made of PBMCs. Receptor source: a young woman in good health and CMV-seropositive.

This clone was observed a single time. The chain joins TRBV28 to TRBJ2-3, with 10 bases fitting TRBD2. After removal of 7 bases from V and 3 bases from J, the junction contained 7 bases not matched to a gene. Per germline, CDR1 MDHEN and CDR2 SYDVKM. This CDR3 has 15 amino acids. Written as DNA, the CDR3 is TGTGCCAGCAAACTAGCGGGGAGGTTGACAGATACGCAGTATTTT. Its protein product is CASKLAGRLTDTQYF.

The rearrangement links TRBV19 to TRBJ1-5; D not resolved. The CDR3 has 16 amino acids. Trimming cost V 3 bases and J 4 bases, with 16 bases left between them. The germline V gene encodes CDR1 LNHDA and CDR2 SQIVND (reference sequence). The CDR3 reads CASSIVIRGLNQPQHF. CDR3 in DNA: TGTGCCAGTAGTATTGTGATCAGAGGGTTAAATCAGCCCCAGCATTTT.

The sample holds one count of this clone. This chain uses TRBV7-9 with TRBJ1-3, with D hard to call. There are 14 residues in the CDR3. V lost 0 bases to trimming and J lost 3 bases, with 6 bases between them. Germline CDR1 is SEHNR and CDR2 is FQNEAQ (reference sequence). The CDR3 nucleotides read TGTGCCAGCAGCTTAGCGGGCCTTGGAAACACCATATATTTT. Protein sequence: CASSLAGLGNTIYF.

This rearrangement joins TRBV4-1 to TRBJ1-1; D is ambiguous. CDR1 MGHRA and CDR2 YSYEKL come from the germline V gene. CDR3 length: 16 amino acids. V lost 2 bases to trimming and J lost 3 bases, with 16 bases between them. This CDR3 is CASSQTTTRSHTEAFF. The CDR3 bases are TGCGCCAGCAGCCAAACAACAACGCGGAGTCACACTGAAGCTTTCTTT.

Here the CDR3 DNA reads TGTGCCAGCAGCTTACCAGATTCTGGAAACACCATATATTTT. Translated: CASSLPDSGNTIYF. The V gene is TRBV13, the J gene TRBJ1-3; D remains ambiguous. The V gene's germline CDR1 is PRHDT and CDR2 FYEKMQ (reference sequence). The CDR3 has 14 residues. Trimming took off 2 bases at V and 1 base at J, with 6 bases between the two ends.

The chain is built from TRBV7-2 and TRBJ2-2; D is unresolved. The CDR3 sequence is 16 residues long. Trimming removed 4 bases from V and 5 bases from J, with 17 bases in between. The V gene's germline CDR1 is SGHTA and CDR2 FQGNSA. The CDR3 DNA reads TGTGCCAGCAGCTCCCTGACAATGAGTCGGACCGGGGAGCTGTTTTTT. Translation: CASSSLTMSRTGELFF. Based on the CDR3 plus reference TRBV7-2 and TRBJ2-2, the full variable domain is GAGVSQSPSNKVTEKGKDVELRCDPISGHTALYWYRQSLGQGLEFLIYFQGNSAPDKSGLPSDRFSAERTGGSVSTLTIQRTQQEDSAVYLCASSSLTMSRTGELFFGEGSRLTVL.